Below, 14 T cell receptor beta chains from the same sample are listed, as sequenced in a study of T-cell reconstitution after alpha-beta-depleted transplantation in children (dated by TCRdb to 2016 to 2017). Libraries came from PCR. This sample was sequenced with an Illumina HiSeq 2500. TCR libraries were prepared with molecular barcoding, using unique molecular identifiers to normalize TCRbeta repertoire quantification. TCRdb took the public reads, trimmed them with fastp at Q25, ran MiXCR for clone calling and kept in-frame beta chains. Every entry covers one CDR3 protein and lists the most common genes and DNA from its rows. Present in this sample are fewer than 200,000 distinct CDR3 sequences, about 6.8% of which were seen just once. The ten top clones hold around 2.7% of the sample. Sequencing was performed on PBMCs from the stem cell graft donor, taken from the stem cell graft. The receptors derive from a human donor who donated a stem cell graft to a child with Wiskott-Aldrich syndrome.

In its sample, this clonotype was seen many times. The chain joins TRBV20-1 to TRBJ2-3; D is undetermined. The CDR3 sequence is 13 residues long. V dropped 0 bases and J dropped 2 bases, with 6 bases sitting between them. Germline V gene sequence: CDR1 DFQATT, CDR2 SNEGSKA (reference sequence). The CDR3, as DNA: TGCAGTGCTAGAGAGCTGACCACAGATACGCAGTATTTT. It yields the protein CSARELTTDTQYF.

The J gene is TRBJ2-5, the V gene TRBV18, with D hard to call. The CDR3 loop spans 13 amino acids. CDR1 KGHSH and CDR2 LQKENI come from the germline V gene. V gave up 10 bases and J gave up 2 bases, with 14 bases separating them. The CDR3 DNA follows: TGTGCCACCGAGGACCCGATACAAGAGACCCAGTACTTC. Translating gives CATEDPIQETQYF. Combining the CDR3 with reference TRBV18 and TRBJ2-5 gives the whole variable domain NAGVMQNPRHLVRRRGQEARLRCSPMKGHSHVYWYRQLPEEGLKFMVYLQKENIIDESGMPKERFSAEFPKEGPSILRIQQVVRGDSAAYFCATEDPIQETQYFGPGTRLLVL.

This clonotype was observed many times. The V and J genes are TRBV7-2 and TRBJ2-7, with 9 bases lining up with TRBD2. The germline V gene has CDR1 SGHTA and CDR2 FQGNSA. This CDR3 region has 14 residues. Trimming took 4 bases from V and 2 from J; bases not matched to a gene: 3. CDR3 DNA sequence: TGTGCCAGCAGCTCGGGACTAGCTCCCTACGAGCAGTACTTC. Its protein is CASSSGLAPYEQYF.

At least ten counts were recorded for this clonotype. In DNA form, the CDR3 reads TGTGCCAGCAGCTTCCGGGCCCAGTTGAATGAGCAGTTCTTC. Protein: CASSFRAQLNEQFF. The chain recombines TRBV13 with TRBJ2-1, with no clear D. CDR1 and CDR2 from the germline V gene are PRHDT and FYEKMQ (reference sequence). Trimming cost V 3 bases and J 7 bases, with 13 bases left between them. The CDR3 is 14 residues long.

This clonotype was counted at least ten times. The gene calls are TRBV24-1 and TRBJ1-2; D ambiguous. V dropped 4 bases and J dropped 4 bases, with 12 bases sitting between them. CDR3 size: 14 residues. CDR1 and CDR2 (germline): KGHDR, SFDVKD. The CDR3 loop is CATSDFGRGYGYTF. The DNA for the CDR3 is TGTGCCACCAGTGACTTCGGACGGGGCTATGGCTACACCTTC.

The chain recombines TRBV19 with TRBJ2-1; weak D call: TRBD1 (5 bases). The CDR3 consists of 17 residues. The ends were cut back, 4 bases at V and 3 bases at J, with 19 bases in the middle. Germline V CDR1 and CDR2: LNHDA, SQIVND (reference sequence). DNA of the CDR3: TGTGCCAGTAGTACACCAAGGTTGCTGGGGCACTACAATGAGCAGTTCTTC. Its protein is CASSTPRLLGHYNEQFF.

The chain links TRBV5-1 to TRBJ2-3; 11 bases agree with TRBD2. The germline V gene has CDR1 SGHRS and CDR2 YFSETQ. CDR3 length equals 16 residues. V lost 4 bases, J lost 8 bases, and 12 bases stayed unmatched. The CDR3 DNA is TGCGCCAGCAGCCCACATAGCGGGGGGGCCGCTCGTACGCAGTATTTT. Translating gives CASSPHSGGAARTQYF.

This clonotype was seen at least ten times. An end of the junction does not agree with germline; a read error may underlie this. The V call is TRBV29-1, the J call TRBJ2-7, with D possibly being TRBD2 (7 bases). CDR3 length equals 11 residues. Germline CDR1 reads SQVTM; CDR2 reads ANQGSEA. CDR3 sequence (DNA): TGCAGCGTGGAAGGGGGGGGCGAGCAGTACTTC. Its protein product is CSVEGGGEQYF.

The chain couples TRBV29-1 to TRBJ2-5; 8 bases map to TRBD2. Trimming removed 7 bases from V and 2 bases from J; junction bases left unmatched: 9. The germline CDR1 and CDR2 sequences are SQVTM and ANQGSEA. This CDR3 is built from 14 residues. CDR3 sequence reads: CSAGVAGGQETQYF. CDR3 sequence (DNA): TGCAGCGCCGGTGTGGCGGGGGGACAAGAGACCCAGTACTTC.

This clonotype was observed at least ten times. The rearrangement joins TRBV5-1 to TRBJ2-5; D uncertain. CDR3 length: 13 residues. Trimming left V 2 bases short and J 1 base short, with 6 bases between. CDR1 and CDR2 (germline): SGHRS, YFSETQ. The CDR3 DNA reads as TGCGCCAGCAGCTTCCCACTCCAAGAGACCCAGTACTTC. This gives the protein CASSFPLQETQYF.

There are many counts of this clonotype. The chain uses TRBV15 and TRBJ2-7, with D perhaps TRBD1 or TRBD2 (5 bases each). Germline V gene sequence: CDR1 LNHNV, CDR2 YYDKDF (reference sequence). There are 16 residues in the CDR3. Trimming shortened V by 1 base and J by 5 bases, and 18 bases separated the two germline ends. The CDR3 DNA is TGTGCCACCAGCAGAGCGTCAGGGAGTCGGAACAACGAGCAGTACTTC. Translated, it gives CATSRASGSRNNEQYF.

The chain couples TRBV12-3 or TRBV12-4 to TRBJ2-3, with 8 bases fitting TRBD2. Trimming at V came to 5 bases and at J to 0 bases, leaving 7 bases not matched to a gene. The CDR3 length is 16 residues. CDR3 nucleotides: TGTGCCAGCAGTCGCGGGGGGATAAGAAGCACAGATACGCAGTATTTT. Amino acids: CASSRGGIRSTDTQYF.

This chain uses TRBV7-2 with TRBJ1-5; D may be TRBD1 (6 bases). This CDR3 comprises 15 residues. Trimming took 5 bases from V and 3 from J, leaving 14 bases between them. Per the germline V gene, CDR1 is SGHTA and CDR2 is FQGNSA. CDR3 DNA sequence: TGTGCCAGCAGCCCCGGGACACCGAACAATCAGCCCCAGCATTTT. Protein sequence: CASSPGTPNNQPQHF.

In its sample, this clonotype was seen many times. The chain recombines TRBV7-8 with TRBJ2-3, with 9 bases lining up with TRBD1. This CDR3 comprises 15 residues. After removal of 5 bases from V and 5 bases from J, the junction contained 8 bases not matched to a gene. In germline, CDR1 is SGHVS, CDR2 FQNEAQ. CDR3 sequence reads: CASSARTGAGDTQYF. In nucleotides, the CDR3 is TGTGCCAGCAGCGCGAGGACAGGGGCGGGAGATACGCAGTATTTT.